This entry describes one T cell receptor beta chain. This record comes from a study of control samples from healthy donors and cancer patients. V was clipped by 0 bases and J by 4 bases, with 7 bases between them. The germline V gene encodes CDR1 MNHNY and CDR2 SVGAGI (reference sequence). The CDR3 contains 14 residues. The method was immunoSEQ multiplex PCR; TCRdb's version includes in-frame clones alone and lacks a portion of them. The repertoire consists of more than 90,000 clones, with 85% to 90% occurring once and the leading ten covering more than 7%. J is TRBJ2-1 and V is TRBV6-6; D gene uncertain. The sample was blood. This TCR was recovered from a young man in good health. CDR3 coding DNA: TGTGCCAGCAGTTACTCAGCTGGTTACAATGAGCAGTTCTTC. This encodes CASSYSAGYNEQFF.